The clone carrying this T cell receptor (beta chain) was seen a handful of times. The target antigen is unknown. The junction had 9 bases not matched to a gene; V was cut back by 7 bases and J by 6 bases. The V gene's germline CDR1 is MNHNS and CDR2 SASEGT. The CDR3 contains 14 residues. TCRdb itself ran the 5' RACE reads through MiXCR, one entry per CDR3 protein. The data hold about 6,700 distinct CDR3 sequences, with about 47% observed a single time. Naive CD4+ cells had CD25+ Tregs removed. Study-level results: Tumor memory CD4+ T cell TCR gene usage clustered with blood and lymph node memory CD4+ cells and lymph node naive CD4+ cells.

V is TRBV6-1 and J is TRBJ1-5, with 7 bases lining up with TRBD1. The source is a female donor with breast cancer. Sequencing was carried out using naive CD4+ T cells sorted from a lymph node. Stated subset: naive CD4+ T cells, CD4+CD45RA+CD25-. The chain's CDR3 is CASTQGELGQPQHF. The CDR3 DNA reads TGTGCCAGCACTCAGGGGGAACTAGGTCAGCCCCAGCATTTT.